A single sample is the source of the 3 T cell receptor beta chains below, sequenced in a study of CD8 T cells in ankylosing spondylitis. TCRdb fed the 5' RACE reads into MiXCR, producing one record per CDR3 protein. The repertoire holds a few hundred thousand distinct CDR3 sequences, with around 22% as singletons. Study outcomes and limitations: Ankylosing spondylitis blood seemed to carry a telltale TCR beta motif made of several highly homologous variants.

Antigen specificity for these receptors is unknown. The sample comprised blood, either unsorted or a sorted T cell fraction (not recorded which). Receptor source: a male donor with ankylosing spondylitis.

This clonotype was seen a few times. The chain combines TRBV4-1 with TRBJ2-7; 8 nucleotides agree with TRBD2. V lost 2 bases, J lost 2 bases, and 5 bases stayed unmatched. The CDR3 has 15 residues. The germline V gene encodes CDR1 MGHRA and CDR2 YSYEKL. CDR3 region: CASSQRLAPTYEQYF. For the CDR3, the DNA is TGCGCCAGCAGCCAACGACTAGCGCCTACCTACGAGCAGTACTTC.

This clonotype appeared a few times. The chain couples TRBV4-2 to TRBJ2-2; 8 bases match TRBD2. Trimming cost V 3 bases and J 3 bases; bases outside gene matches: 12. Germline-derived CDR1 and CDR2 are LGHNA and YNFKEQ. The CDR3 is 18 residues long. CDR3 DNA: TGTGCCAGCAGCCACGATCTAGGAGCGGGAGTTGACACCGGGGAGCTGTTTTTT. Translated, it gives CASSHDLGAGVDTGELFF.

The V call is TRBV7-9, the J call TRBJ2-3; 10 bases map to TRBD2. Germline CDR1 and CDR2: SEHNR and FQNEAQ (reference sequence). The CDR3 contains 17 residues. After removal of 1 base from V and 2 bases from J, the junction contained 6 bases not matched to a gene. The CDR3, as DNA: TGTGCCAGCAGCTTAGGGACTAGCGGCTTTCACACAGATACGCAGTATTTT. The encoded protein is CASSLGTSGFHTDTQYF.